This T cell receptor (beta chain) was profiled in a study of OX40 agonist ivuxolimab in advanced cancers. Study details: Ivuxolimab, an agonist antibody against OX40 (CD134), was given to patients.

The CDR3 is 13 amino acids. Trimming shortened V by 7 bases and J by 2 bases, and 12 bases separated the two germline ends. Looked up from germline, CDR1 is MNHEY and CDR2 is SVGAGI. TCRdb's copy holds only in-frame clones and misses some; the assay was immunoSEQ multiplex PCR. The sample contains 150,000 to 190,000 clones, approximately 94% of which appear only once. This clonotype was sampled from an adult with an advanced solid tumor such as melanoma, head and neck, liver or kidney cancer. Source: CD4+ or CD8+ T cells sorted from blood, taken in a trial of the OX40 agonist ivuxolimab. The chain joins TRBV6-5 to TRBJ2-7; a possible D gene is TRBD1 (5 bases). The CDR3 region is CASTAQETYEQYF. The CDR3 region has the DNA TGTGCCAGCACGGCACAGGAGACCTACGAGCAGTACTTC.